This T cell receptor beta chain was captured by sequencing in a study of glioma-infiltrating T cells. Study conclusions and caveats: Tissue and blood shared very few CDR3 sequences. Non-neoplastic patients had below-expected tissue-blood divergence, while all gliomas exceeded expectation.

This clonotype has only a few counts. Its antigen is unidentified. The iRepertoire nested amplicon-rescue multiplex PCR amplified TCR alpha and beta CDR3s from RNA. TCRdb processed the multiplex PCR reads anew with MiXCR; each CDR3 protein has one entry. This repertoire shows 100,000 to 150,000 distinct CDR3 sequences, roughly 20% found once; its top ten account for 15%. The CDR3 sequence is 16 residues long. The germline gives CDR1 SEHNR, CDR2 FQNEAQ (reference sequence). The V end lost 6 bases, the J end lost 1 base, and 15 bases lay between the germline ends. The chain has TRBV7-9 and TRBJ2-2; TRBD2 is a possible D gene (6 bases). The sample was glioma tissue, nonneoplastic brain tissue, or PBMCs (not recorded which). The clonotype was recovered from a human donor with low-grade glioma or glioblastoma, undergoing nonglioma brain surgery, or in good health (not recorded which). CDR3 coding DNA: TGTGCCAGCAGTGATCGGGAGAACTTGAACACCGGGGAGCTGTTTTTT. Residues: CASSDRENLNTGELFF.